What follows is one TCR beta chain and its context. Its specificity is not known. The CDR3 covers 15 residues. From germline, CDR1 is SGHTA and CDR2 FQGNSA. With 8 bases clipped from V and 3 bases from J, the junction kept 11 bases outside the gene matches. TCRdb recomputed calls from the 5' RACE reads with MiXCR, one row per CDR3 protein. This table holds 350,000 to 500,000 distinct CDR3 sequences, roughly 18% found once. The record originates from a study of identical twins. Study-wide results and caveats: Abundant cord blood beta clonotypes carried fewer insertions; memory repertoires showed none. Models underpredicted monozygotic twin sharing of out-of-frame TCR alpha.

The chain uses TRBV7-2 and TRBJ2-7; 9 bases align to TRBD2. The sequencing input was naive T cells sorted from blood. This TCR was recovered from a man aged 45 to 65 in good health. The CDR3 region has the DNA TGTGCCAGCGCCATAAATACTAGCGGGTACTACGAGCAGTACTTC. Protein: CASAINTSGYYEQYF.